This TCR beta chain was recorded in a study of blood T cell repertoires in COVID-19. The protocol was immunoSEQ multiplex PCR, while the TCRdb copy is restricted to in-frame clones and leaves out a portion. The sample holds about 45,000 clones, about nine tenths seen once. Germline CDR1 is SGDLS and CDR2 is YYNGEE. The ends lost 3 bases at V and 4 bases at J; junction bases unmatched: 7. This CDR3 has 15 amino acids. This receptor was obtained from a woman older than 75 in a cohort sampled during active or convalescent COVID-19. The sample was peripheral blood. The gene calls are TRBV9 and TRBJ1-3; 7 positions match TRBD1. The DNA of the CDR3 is TGTGCCAGCAGCGAAGGGGGCGCGAAAGGAAACACCATATATTTT. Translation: CASSEGGAKGNTIYF.